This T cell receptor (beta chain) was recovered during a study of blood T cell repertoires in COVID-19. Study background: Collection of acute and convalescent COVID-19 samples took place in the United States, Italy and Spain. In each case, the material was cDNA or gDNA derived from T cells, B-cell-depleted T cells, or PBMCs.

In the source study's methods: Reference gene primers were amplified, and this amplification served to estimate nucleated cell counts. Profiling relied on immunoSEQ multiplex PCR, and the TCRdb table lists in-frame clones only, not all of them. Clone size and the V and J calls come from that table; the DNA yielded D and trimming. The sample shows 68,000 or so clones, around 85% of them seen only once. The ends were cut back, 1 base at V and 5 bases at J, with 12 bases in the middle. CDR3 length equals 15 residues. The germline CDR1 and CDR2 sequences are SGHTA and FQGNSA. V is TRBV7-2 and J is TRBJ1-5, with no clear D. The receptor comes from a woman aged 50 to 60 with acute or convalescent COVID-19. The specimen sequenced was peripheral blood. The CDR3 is CASSLVPPPDQPQHF. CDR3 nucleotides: TGTGCCAGCAGCTTAGTACCCCCGCCAGATCAGCCCCAGCATTTT. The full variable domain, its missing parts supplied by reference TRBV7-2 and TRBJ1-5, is GAGVSQSPSNKVTEKGKDVELRCDPISGHTALYWYRQSLGQGLEFLIYFQGNSAPDKSGLPSDRFSAERTGGSVSTLTIQRTQQEDSAVYLCASSLVPPPDQPQHFGDGTRLSIL.